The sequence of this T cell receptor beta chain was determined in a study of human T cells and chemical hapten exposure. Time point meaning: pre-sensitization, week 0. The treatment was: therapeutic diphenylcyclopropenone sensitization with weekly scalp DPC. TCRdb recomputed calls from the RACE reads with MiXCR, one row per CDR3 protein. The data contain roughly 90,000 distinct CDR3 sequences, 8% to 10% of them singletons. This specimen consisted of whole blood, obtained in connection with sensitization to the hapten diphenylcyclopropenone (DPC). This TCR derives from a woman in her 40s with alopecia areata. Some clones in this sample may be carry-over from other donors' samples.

The CDR3 sequence: CASSLGTGGDYGYTF. CDR3 bases: TGTGCCAGCAGCCTAGGGACAGGGGGCGACTATGGCTACACCTTC. The chain uses TRBV3-1 and TRBJ1-2, with 12 bases identical to TRBD1. The CDR3 has 15 residues. V lost 4 bases and J lost 3; bases outside the gene matches: 3. Germline-derived CDR1 and CDR2 are LGHDT and YNNKEL (reference sequence).